These T cell receptor beta chains were read from a single sample in a study of response to subunit inactivated influenza vaccine. Each CDR3 protein gets one entry after TCRdb re-called the RT-PCR reads with MiXCR. The repertoire includes approximately 300,000 distinct CDR3 sequences, roughly 22% of them detected once, and under 13% sits in the top ten. The specimen comprised PBMCs from blood, sampled 21 months after vaccination. Source of these receptors: a man aged 50 to 69 who received an inactivated influenza vaccine. CDR3s include the opening cysteine and the closing phenylalanine or tryptophan. D genes are given only for firm matches. Clone size is stated in some rows and not others, as once, few, many or a class when expanded.

TRBV6-5	-	TRBJ1-6	-	CASSYRSRTAGSPLHF	TGTGCCAGCAGTTACCGATCCCGGACAGCCGGTTCACCCCTCCACTTT
TRBV29-1	few	TRBJ2-5	-	CSVLGGFTQETQYF	TGCAGCGTTCTTGGGGGGTTTACCCAAGAGACCCAGTACTTC
TRBV12-3/TRBV12-4	-	TRBJ2-1	-	CASSLASTRRVQFF	TGTGCCAGCAGTTTAGCGTCAACGAGGCGTGTGCAGTTCTTC
TRBV27	-	TRBJ1-2	-	CASRHKISGAYTF	TGTGCCAGCAGACATAAAATTTCAGGGGCCTACACCTTC
TRBV2	few	TRBJ1-2	TRBD1	CASSSGTGLMGYTF	TGTGCCAGCAGTTCCGGGACAGGGTTAATGGGGTACACCTTC
TRBV18	few	TRBJ1-1	-	CASSPRIGGSENTEAFF	TGTGCCAGCTCACCACGAATAGGGGGGTCGGAGAACACTGAAGCTTTCTTT
TRBV6-5	-	TRBJ2-7	-	CASRGTAYEQYF	TGTGCCAGCAGGGGGACGGCCTACGAGCAGTACTTC
TRBV18	few	TRBJ1-2	-	CASSPKGITNYGYTF	TGTGCCAGCTCACCAAAGGGGATAACTAACTATGGCTACACCTTC
TRBV28	many	TRBJ1-1	-	CASSFMVNTEAFF	TGTGCCAGCAGTTTTATGGTGAACACTGAAGCTTTCTTT
TRBV29-1	-	TRBJ1-2	TRBD1	CSVDRTGGDIYGFTF	TGCAGCGTTGACAGGACAGGGGGCGACATCTATGGCTTCACCTTC
TRBV6-1	-	TRBJ2-5	-	CASSAGHLEVQETQYF	TGTGCCAGCAGTGCCGGACACTTAGAGGTACAAGAGACCCAGTACTTC